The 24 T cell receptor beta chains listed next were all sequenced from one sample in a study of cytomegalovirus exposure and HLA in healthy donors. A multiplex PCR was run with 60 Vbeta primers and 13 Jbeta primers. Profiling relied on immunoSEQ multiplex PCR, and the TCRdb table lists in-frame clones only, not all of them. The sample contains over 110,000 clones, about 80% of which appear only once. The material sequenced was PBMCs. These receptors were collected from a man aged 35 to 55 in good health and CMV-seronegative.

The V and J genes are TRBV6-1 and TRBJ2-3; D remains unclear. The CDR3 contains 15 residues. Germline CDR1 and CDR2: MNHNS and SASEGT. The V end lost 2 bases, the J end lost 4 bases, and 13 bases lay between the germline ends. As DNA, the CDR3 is TGTGCCAGCAGTGAATTAGAGCTGCTTGCAGATACGCAGTATTTT. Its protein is CASSELELLADTQYF.

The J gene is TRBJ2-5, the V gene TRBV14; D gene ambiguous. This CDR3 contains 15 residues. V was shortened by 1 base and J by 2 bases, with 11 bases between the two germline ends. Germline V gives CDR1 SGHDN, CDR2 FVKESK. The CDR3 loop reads CASSQGGLPQETQYF. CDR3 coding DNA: TGTGCCAGCAGCCAAGGCGGCCTACCACAAGAGACCCAGTACTTC. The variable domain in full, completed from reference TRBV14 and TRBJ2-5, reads EAGVTQFPSHSVIEKGQTVTLRCDPISGHDNLYWYRRVMGKEIKFLLHFVKESKQDESGMPNNRFLAERTGGTYSTLKVQPAELEDSGVYFCASSQGGLPQETQYFGPGTRLLVL.

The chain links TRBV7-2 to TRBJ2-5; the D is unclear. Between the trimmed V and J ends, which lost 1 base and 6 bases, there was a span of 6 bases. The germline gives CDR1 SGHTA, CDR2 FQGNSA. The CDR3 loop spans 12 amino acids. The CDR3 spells CASSLGAQTQYF. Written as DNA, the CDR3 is TGTGCCAGCAGCTTAGGTGCGCAGACCCAGTACTTC.

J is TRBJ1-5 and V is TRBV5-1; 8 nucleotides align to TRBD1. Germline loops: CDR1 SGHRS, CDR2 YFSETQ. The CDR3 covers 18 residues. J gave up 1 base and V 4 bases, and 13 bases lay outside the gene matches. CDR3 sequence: CASSAGTGPLPSNQPQHF. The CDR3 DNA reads TGCGCCAGCAGCGCCGGGACAGGCCCGCTCCCGAGCAATCAGCCCCAGCATTTT. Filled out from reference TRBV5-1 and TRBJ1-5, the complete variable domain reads KAGVTQTPRYLIKTRGQQVTLSCSPISGHRSVSWYQQTPGQGLQFLFEYFSETQRNKGNFPGRFSGRQFSNSRSEMNVSTLELGDSALYLCASSAGTGPLPSNQPQHFGDGTRLSIL.

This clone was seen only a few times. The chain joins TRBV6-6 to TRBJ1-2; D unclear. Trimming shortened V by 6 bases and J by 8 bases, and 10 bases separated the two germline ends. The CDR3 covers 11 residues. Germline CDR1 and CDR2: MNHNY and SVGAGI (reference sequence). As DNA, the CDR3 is TGTGCCAGCAGGACTACCATGGGCTACACCTTC. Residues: CASRTTMGYTF.

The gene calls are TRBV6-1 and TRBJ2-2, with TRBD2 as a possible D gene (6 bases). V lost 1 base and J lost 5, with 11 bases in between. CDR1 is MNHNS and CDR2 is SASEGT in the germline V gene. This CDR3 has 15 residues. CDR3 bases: TGTGCCAGCAGTGAAGGGGGGGTTCGGACCGGGGAGCTGTTTTTT. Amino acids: CASSEGGVRTGELFF.

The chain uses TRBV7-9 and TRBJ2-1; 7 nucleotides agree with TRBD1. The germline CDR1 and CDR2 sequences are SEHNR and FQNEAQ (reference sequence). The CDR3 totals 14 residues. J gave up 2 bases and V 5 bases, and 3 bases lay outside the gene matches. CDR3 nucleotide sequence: TGTGCCAGCAGCAACGACAGGGCCTACAATGAGCAGTTCTTC. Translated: CASSNDRAYNEQFF.

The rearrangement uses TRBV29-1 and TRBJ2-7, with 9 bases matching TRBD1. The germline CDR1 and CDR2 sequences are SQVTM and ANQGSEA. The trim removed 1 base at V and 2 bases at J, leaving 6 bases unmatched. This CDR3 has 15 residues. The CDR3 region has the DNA TGCAGCGTTGAAGGGACAGGGGCGAAAGCCTACGAGCAGTACTTC. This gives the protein CSVEGTGAKAYEQYF.

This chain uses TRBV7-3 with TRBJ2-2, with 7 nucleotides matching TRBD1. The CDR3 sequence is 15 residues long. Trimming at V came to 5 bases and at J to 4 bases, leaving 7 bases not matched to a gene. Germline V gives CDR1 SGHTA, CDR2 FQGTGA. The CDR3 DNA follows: TGTGCCAGCAGCGAAGGGACAGCCTCCACCGGGGAGCTGTTTTTT. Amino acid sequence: CASSEGTASTGELFF.

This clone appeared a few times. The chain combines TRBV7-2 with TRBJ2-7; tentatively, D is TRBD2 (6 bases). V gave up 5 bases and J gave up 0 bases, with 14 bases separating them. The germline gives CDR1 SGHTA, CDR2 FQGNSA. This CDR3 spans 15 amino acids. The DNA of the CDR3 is TGTGCCAGCAGCGAGGGACTGGGGAGCTCCTACGAGCAGTACTTC. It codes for CASSEGLGSSYEQYF.

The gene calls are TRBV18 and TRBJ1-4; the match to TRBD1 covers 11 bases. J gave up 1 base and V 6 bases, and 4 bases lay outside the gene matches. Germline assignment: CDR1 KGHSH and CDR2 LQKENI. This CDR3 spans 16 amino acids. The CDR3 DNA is TGTGCCAGCTCCCCCGGGACAGGGGGAACTAATGAAAAACTGTTTTTT. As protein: CASSPGTGGTNEKLFF. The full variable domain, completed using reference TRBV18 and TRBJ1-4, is NAGVMQNPRHLVRRRGQEARLRCSPMKGHSHVYWYRQLPEEGLKFMVYLQKENIIDESGMPKERFSAEFPKEGPSILRIQQVVRGDSAAYFCASSPGTGGTNEKLFFGSGTQLSVL.

This CDR3 reads CSVEASGGYEQYF. DNA of the CDR3: TGCAGCGTTGAGGCTAGCGGGGGTTACGAGCAGTACTTC. This chain joins TRBV29-1 and TRBJ2-7; 10 nucleotides agree with TRBD2. This CDR3 has 13 residues. J lost 4 bases, V lost 3 bases, and 3 bases had no gene match. From germline, CDR1 is SQVTM and CDR2 ANQGSEA.

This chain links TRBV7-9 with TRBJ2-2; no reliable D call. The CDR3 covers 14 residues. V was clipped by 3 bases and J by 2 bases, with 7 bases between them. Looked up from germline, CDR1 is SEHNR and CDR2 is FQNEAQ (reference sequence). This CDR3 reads CASSFYSNTGELFF. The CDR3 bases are TGTGCCAGCAGCTTCTACAGTAACACCGGGGAGCTGTTTTTT.

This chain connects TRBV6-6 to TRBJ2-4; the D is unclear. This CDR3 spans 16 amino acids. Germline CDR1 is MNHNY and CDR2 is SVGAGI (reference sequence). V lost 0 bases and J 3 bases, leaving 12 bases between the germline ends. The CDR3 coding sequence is TGTGCCAGCAGTTACTCGAATGGGCAGGACAAAAACATTCAGTACTTC. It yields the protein CASSYSNGQDKNIQYF.

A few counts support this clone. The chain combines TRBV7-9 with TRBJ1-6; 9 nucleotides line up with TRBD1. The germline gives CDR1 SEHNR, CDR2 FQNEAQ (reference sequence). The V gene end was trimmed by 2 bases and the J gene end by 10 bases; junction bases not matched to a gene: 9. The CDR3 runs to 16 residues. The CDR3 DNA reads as TGTGCCAGCAGCTTAAGGGGGACAGGGCAAGGATCACCCCTCCACTTT. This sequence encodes CASSLRGTGQGSPLHF.

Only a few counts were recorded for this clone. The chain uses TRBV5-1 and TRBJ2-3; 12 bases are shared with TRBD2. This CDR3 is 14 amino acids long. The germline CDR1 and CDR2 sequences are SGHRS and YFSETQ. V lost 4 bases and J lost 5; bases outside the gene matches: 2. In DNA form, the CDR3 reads TGCGCCAGCAGCCGGACTAGCGGGGAAGATACGCAGTATTTT. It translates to CASSRTSGEDTQYF.

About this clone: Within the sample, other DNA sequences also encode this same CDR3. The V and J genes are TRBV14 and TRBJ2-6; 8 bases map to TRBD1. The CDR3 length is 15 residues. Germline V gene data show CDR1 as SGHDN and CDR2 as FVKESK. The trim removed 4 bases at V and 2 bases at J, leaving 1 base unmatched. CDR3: CASSPTGAGANVLTF. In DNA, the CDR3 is TGTGCCAGCAGCCCGACAGGGGCTGGGGCCAACGTCCTGACTTTC. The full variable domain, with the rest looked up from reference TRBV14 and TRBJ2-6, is EAGVTQFPSHSVIEKGQTVTLRCDPISGHDNLYWYRRVMGKEIKFLLHFVKESKQDESGMPNNRFLAERTGGTYSTLKVQPAELEDSGVYFCASSPTGAGANVLTFGAGSRLTVL.

DNA of the CDR3: TGTGCCAGCAGTTTAGGACTAGCGGGGTTTTACAATGAGCAGTTCTTC. It specifies CASSLGLAGFYNEQFF. J is TRBJ2-1 and V is TRBV28; 12 positions agree with TRBD2. Germline CDR1 and CDR2: MDHEN and SYDVKM. The CDR3 consists of 16 residues. The J segment lost 4 bases and the V segment lost 2 bases, leaving 3 bases of the junction unmatched.

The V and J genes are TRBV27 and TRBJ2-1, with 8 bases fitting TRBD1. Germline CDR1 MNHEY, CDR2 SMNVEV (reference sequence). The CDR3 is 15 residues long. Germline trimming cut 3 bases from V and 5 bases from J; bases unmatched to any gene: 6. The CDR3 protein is CASSFDRGRNNEQFF. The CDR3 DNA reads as TGTGCCAGCAGTTTCGACAGGGGTCGCAACAATGAGCAGTTCTTC.

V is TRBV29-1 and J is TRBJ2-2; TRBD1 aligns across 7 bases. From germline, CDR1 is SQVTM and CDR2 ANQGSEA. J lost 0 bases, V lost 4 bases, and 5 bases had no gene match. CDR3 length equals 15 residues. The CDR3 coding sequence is TGCAGCGTTGGGGACAGACAGACGAACACCGGGGAGCTGTTTTTT. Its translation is CSVGDRQTNTGELFF.

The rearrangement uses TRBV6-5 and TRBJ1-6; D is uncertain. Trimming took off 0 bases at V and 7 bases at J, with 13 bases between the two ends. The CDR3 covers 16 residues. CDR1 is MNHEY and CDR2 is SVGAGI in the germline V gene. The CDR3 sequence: CASSYSPESTNSPLHF. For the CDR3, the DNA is TGTGCCAGCAGTTACTCCCCGGAGTCCACCAATTCACCCCTCCACTTT.

CDR3 nucleotides: TGTGCCAGTAGTGTAGGGCGGATTAATGAAAAACTGTTTTTT. It specifies CASSVGRINEKLFF. The chain combines TRBV19 with TRBJ1-4; D gene ambiguous. The CDR3 runs 14 residues. Looked up from germline, CDR1 is LNHDA and CDR2 is SQIVND (reference sequence). Trimming pared 5 bases from V and 4 bases from J, leaving 11 bases between.

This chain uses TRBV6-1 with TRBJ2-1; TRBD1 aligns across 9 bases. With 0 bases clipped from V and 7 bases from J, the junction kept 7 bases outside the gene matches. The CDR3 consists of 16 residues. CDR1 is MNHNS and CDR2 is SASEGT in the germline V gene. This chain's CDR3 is CASSEAAGTGLNEQFF. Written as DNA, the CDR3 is TGTGCCAGCAGTGAAGCTGCCGGGACAGGGTTAAATGAGCAGTTCTTC.

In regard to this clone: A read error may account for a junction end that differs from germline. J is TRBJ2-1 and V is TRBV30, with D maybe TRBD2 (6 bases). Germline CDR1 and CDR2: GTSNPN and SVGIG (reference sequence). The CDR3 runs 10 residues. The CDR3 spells CAWSVGTPIF. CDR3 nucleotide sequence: TGTGCCTGGAGTGTAGGGACTCCAATCTTC. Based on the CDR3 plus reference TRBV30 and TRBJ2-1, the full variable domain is SQTIHQWPATLVQPVGSPLSLECTVEGTSNPNLYWYRQAAGRGLQLLFYSVGIGQISSEVPQNLSASRPQDRQFILSSKKLLLSDSGFYLCAWSVGTPIFGPGTRLTVL.